This TCR beta chain came from a study of PD-1 blockade in classical Hodgkin lymphoma. Assay: immunoSEQ multiplex PCR; the TCRdb copy retains only in-frame clones and omits some. There are about 3,000 clones in the sample; roughly 65% occur only once, and about a third lies in the top ten. Concerning this clone itself: Its specificity is unknown.

The germline V gene has CDR1 GTSNPN and CDR2 SVGIG (reference sequence). The CDR3 loop spans 14 amino acids. V lost 1 base and J lost 7; bases outside the gene matches: 9. With no exception, relapse followed autologous stem cell transplantation in all patients, and brentuximab vedotin exposure varied. From thawed PBMCs, magnetic negative selection was used to isolate the CD8+ T cells. Study results and caveats: Unlike CD8+ TCR diversity, which did not rise significantly by C4D1, CD4+ TCR diversity did. Although disease activity or prior therapy may be involved, causes of the repertoire differences remain undefined. Healthy donors reportedly exceeded newly diagnosed patients in baseline TCR diversity.

The source was CD8+ T cells from blood, collected at baseline. The chain joins TRBV30 to TRBJ2-7, with 8 nucleotides matching TRBD1. The TCR sequence derives from a human donor with classical Hodgkin lymphoma. In DNA, the CDR3 is TGTGCCTGGAGTGGATGGACAGGGTTCGGAGAGCAGTACTTC. This encodes CAWSGWTGFGEQYF.